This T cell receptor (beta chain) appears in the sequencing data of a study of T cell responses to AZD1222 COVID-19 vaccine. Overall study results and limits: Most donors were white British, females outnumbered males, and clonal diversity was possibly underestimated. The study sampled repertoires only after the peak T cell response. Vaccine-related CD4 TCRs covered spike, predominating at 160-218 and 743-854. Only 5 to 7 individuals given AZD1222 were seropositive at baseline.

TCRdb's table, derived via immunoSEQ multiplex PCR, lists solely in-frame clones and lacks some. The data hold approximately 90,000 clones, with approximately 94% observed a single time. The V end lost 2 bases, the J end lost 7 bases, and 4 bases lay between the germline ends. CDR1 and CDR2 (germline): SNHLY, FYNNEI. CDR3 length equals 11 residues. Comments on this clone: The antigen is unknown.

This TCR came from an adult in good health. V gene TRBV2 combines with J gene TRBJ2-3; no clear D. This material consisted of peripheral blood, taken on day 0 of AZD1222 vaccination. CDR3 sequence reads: CASSEIYTQYF. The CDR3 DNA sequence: TGTGCCAGCAGTGAAATATATACGCAGTATTTT.